One and the same sample provided the 4 T cell receptor beta chains below, sequenced in a study of blood T cell repertoires in COVID-19. The data were produced by immunoSEQ multiplex PCR, yet TCRdb's version contains in-frame clones alone and is incomplete. The table shows approximately 250,000 clones, with around 80% occurring only once. The specimen was peripheral blood. Source of these receptors: a man aged 35-49 years who had recovered from COVID-19.

This chain links TRBV14 with TRBJ1-1; TRBD1 aligns across 8 bases. Germline CDR1 is SGHDN and CDR2 is FVKESK. The ends lost 2 bases at V and 11 bases at J; junction bases unmatched: 10. This CDR3 contains 14 residues. The CDR3 here is CASSQPLQGQGAFF. CDR3 DNA: TGTGCCAGCAGCCAACCCCTCCAAGGACAGGGTGCTTTCTTT.

This rearrangement joins TRBV9 to TRBJ2-3; 7 nucleotides line up with TRBD2. V lost 1 base to trimming and J lost 6 bases; unmatched junction nucleotides: 5. The germline gives CDR1 SGDLS, CDR2 YYNGEE. The CDR3 length is 14 residues. The CDR3 reads CASSVRGVGDTQYF. Here the CDR3 DNA reads TGTGCCAGCAGCGTACGGGGGGTAGGGGATACGCAGTATTTT.

The V call is TRBV30, the J call TRBJ1-5, with D perhaps TRBD1 (6 bases). CDR3 length equals 15 residues. Germline V CDR1 and CDR2: GTSNPN, SVGIG (reference sequence). V lost 2 bases, J lost 2 bases, and 13 bases lay in between. As DNA, the CDR3 is TGTGCCTGGAGTCCACAGGGTATACGCAATCAGCCCCAGCATTTT. It yields the protein CAWSPQGIRNQPQHF.

The rearrangement joins TRBV6-1 to TRBJ1-5, with a weak D call TRBD1 (6 bases). The CDR3 is made up of 16 amino acids. CDR1 and CDR2 from the germline V gene are MNHNS and SASEGT. The V end lost 1 base, the J end lost 8 bases, and 18 bases lay between the germline ends. The CDR3 sequence: CASSEGLGRGKEPQHF. CDR3 nucleotide sequence: TGTGCCAGCAGTGAAGGGCTCGGCAGGGGTAAGGAGCCCCAGCATTTT.